This record covers a single T cell receptor beta chain. The source of the sample is a study of shared clonotypes between healthy human individuals. All donors were Caucasian adults living in Nashville, Tennessee. The protocol was immunoSEQ multiplex PCR, while the TCRdb copy is restricted to in-frame clones and leaves out a portion. Of a few million clones listed, more than 80% are singletons. Germline V gene sequence: CDR1 MGHDK, CDR2 SYGVNS. Germline trimming cut 7 bases from V and 6 bases from J; bases unmatched to any gene: 5. This CDR3 comprises 12 residues. This sequence originates from a man aged 18 to 29 in good health. Sequencing was done on a sample of naive CD4+ T cells sorted from blood. Specified subset: CD45RA+ positively selected. The V and J genes are TRBV25-1 and TRBJ1-1, with 7 bases aligning to TRBD1. The CDR3 coding sequence is TGTGCCAGCAACACAGGGGTCGCTGAAGCTTTCTTT. It translates to CASNTGVAEAFF.